This TCR beta chain was observed in a study of CD8 T cells in ankylosing spondylitis. Trimming removed 2 bases from V and 6 bases from J; junction bases left unmatched: 4. The germline gives CDR1 LNHDA, CDR2 SQIVND (reference sequence). The CDR3 runs 15 residues. A single record per CDR3 protein comes from TCRdb applying MiXCR to the 5' RACE reads. The profile shows 150,000 or so distinct CDR3 sequences, around a third of them singletons. Source material: synovial fluid, either unsorted or a sorted T cell fraction (not recorded which). This TCR was sampled from a male donor with ankylosing spondylitis. The V gene is TRBV19, the J gene TRBJ2-2; TRBD1 agrees at 9 bases. CDR3: CASSIRTGVPGELFF. The CDR3 nucleotides are TGTGCCAGTAGTATAAGGACAGGGGTTCCCGGGGAGCTGTTTTTT.